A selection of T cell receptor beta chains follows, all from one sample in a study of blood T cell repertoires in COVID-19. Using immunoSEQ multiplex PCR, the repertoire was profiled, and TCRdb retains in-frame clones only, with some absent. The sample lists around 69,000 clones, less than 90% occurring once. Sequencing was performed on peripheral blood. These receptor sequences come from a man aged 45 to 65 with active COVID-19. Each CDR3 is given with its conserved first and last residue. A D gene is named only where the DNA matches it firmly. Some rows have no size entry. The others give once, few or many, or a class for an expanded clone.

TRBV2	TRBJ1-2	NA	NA	TGTGCCAGCAGTACGCCCCAGGGAAGCTATGGCTACACCTTC	CASSTPQGSYGYTF
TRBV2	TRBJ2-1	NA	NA	TGTGCCAGCAGTACGGGGGAGCAAGAGTTCTTC	CASSTGEQEFF
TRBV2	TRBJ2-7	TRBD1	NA	TGTGCCAGCAGTGACGGTAGGGGGCTCTCCTACGAGCAGTACTTC	CASSDGRGLSYEQYF
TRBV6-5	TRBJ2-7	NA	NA	TGTGCCAGCAGTCCCCGACAGACGGAGCAGTACTTC	CASSPRQTEQYF
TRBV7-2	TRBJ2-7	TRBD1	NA	TGTGCCAGCACCTTTACAGGGGGCAACCCCTACGAGCAGTACTTC	CASTFTGGNPYEQYF
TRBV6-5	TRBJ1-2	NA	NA	TGTGCCAGCAGTTATCAGGGGCCTGCTGGCTACACCTTC	CASSYQGPAGYTF
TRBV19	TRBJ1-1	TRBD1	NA	TGTGCCAGTAGCCAGGGGACAGGGGCCCCGAACACTGAAGCTTTCTTT	CASSQGTGAPNTEAFF
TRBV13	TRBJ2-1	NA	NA	TGTGCCAGCAGCCCCCGAGGGCGGGCCCTACTAGGGGAGCAGTTCTTC	CASSPRGRALLGEQFF
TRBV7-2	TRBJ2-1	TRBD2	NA	TGTGCCAGCAGCTTGACTCTGGTTTCGGGGGGTGAGCAGTTCTTC	CASSLTLVSGGEQFF
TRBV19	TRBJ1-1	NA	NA	TGTGCCAGTAGTGGCCAGGGGTGGACTGAAGCTTTCTTT	CASSGQGWTEAFF
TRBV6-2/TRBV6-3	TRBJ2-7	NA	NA	TGTGCCAGCAGTTACGCGTCGCGGAACCCCTACGAGCAGTACTTC	CASSYASRNPYEQYF
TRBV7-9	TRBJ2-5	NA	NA	TGTGCCAGCAGCTCGGGGGAGACCCAGTACTTC	CASSSGETQYF
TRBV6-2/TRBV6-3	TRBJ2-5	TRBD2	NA	TGTGCCAGCAGTTATCGGGGGGGACGGGAGACCCAGTACTTC	CASSYRGGRETQYF
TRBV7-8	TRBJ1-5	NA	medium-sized	TGTGCCAGCAGCTCGGGACTCAATCAGCCCCAGCATTTT	CASSSGLNQPQHF
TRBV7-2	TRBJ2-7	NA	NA	TGTGCCAGCAGCCACCCGGGAGCGGACGAGCAGTACTTC	CASSHPGADEQYF
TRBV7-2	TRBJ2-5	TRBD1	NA	TGTGCCAGCAGCTGGAACAGGGGGGAGACCCAGTACTTC	CASSWNRGETQYF
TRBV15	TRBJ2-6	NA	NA	TGTGCCACCAGCAGAGAAGGGGCTGGGGCCAACGTCCTGACTTTC	CATSREGAGANVLTF
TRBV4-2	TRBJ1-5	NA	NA	TGTGCCAGCAGCCAATGGGTAGGGGGGGGGCCCCAGCATTTT	CASSQWVGGGPQHF
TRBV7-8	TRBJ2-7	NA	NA	TGTGCCAGCAGCTACGCTCAGGGGTACACCTACGAGCAGTACTTC	CASSYAQGYTYEQYF
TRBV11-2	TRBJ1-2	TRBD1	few	TGTGCCAGCAGCCCGCGCGGCCCACAGGGGAGCGGCTATGGCTACACCTTC	CASSPRGPQGSGYGYTF
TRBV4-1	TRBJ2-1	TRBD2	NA	TGCGCCAGCAAAGTTAGCGGGAGTCGTCACAATGAGCAGTTCTTC	CASKVSGSRHNEQFF
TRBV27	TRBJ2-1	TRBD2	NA	TGTGCCAGCAGAAGACTAGCGGGAGGATCCTCCTACAATGAGCAGTTCTTC	CASRRLAGGSSYNEQFF
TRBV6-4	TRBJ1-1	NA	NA	TGTGCCAGCAGTGACGGAGGTGTACCTGAAGCTTTCTTT	CASSDGGVPEAFF
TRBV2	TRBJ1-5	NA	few	TGTGCCAGCAAGGGGTATAGCAATCAGCCCCAGCATTTT	CASKGYSNQPQHF
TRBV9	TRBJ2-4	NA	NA	TGTGCCAGCAGCCCAAGGACGGGTAGGGGCATTCAGTACTTC	CASSPRTGRGIQYF
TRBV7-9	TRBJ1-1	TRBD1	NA	TGTGCCAGCAGCTTACAGGGGGCGAGGTACACTGAAGCTTTCTTT	CASSLQGARYTEAFF
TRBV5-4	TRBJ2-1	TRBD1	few	TGTGCCAGCAGCTCGGACAGGGGACGATACAATGAGCAGTTCTTC	CASSSDRGRYNEQFF
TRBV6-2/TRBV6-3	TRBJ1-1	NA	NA	TGTGCCAGCAGTTCCCAAGAGGCCAACACTGAAGCTTTCTTT	CASSSQEANTEAFF
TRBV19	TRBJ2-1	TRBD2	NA	TGTGCCAGTTCTGCGGGAGGGCCAAATGAGCAGTTCTTC	CASSAGGPNEQFF
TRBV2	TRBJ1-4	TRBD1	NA	TGTGCCAGCAGGACAGGGTGGGAAAAACTGTTTTTT	CASRTGWEKLFF
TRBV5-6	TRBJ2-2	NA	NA	TGTGCCAGCAGCCTACACACCGGGGAGCTGTTTTTT	CASSLHTGELFF
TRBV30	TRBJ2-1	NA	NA	TGTGCCTGGAGTAGACGCTTACGGGATGAGCAGTTCTTC	CAWSRRLRDEQFF
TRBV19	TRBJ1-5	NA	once	TGTGCCAGTAGTATCACAGGAGGCAATCAGCCCCAGCATTTT	CASSITGGNQPQHF
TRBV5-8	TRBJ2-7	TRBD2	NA	TGTGCCAGCAGCCCCCTAGCGGGGCTCTCCTACGAGCAGTACTTC	CASSPLAGLSYEQYF
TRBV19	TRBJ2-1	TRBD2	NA	TGTGCCAGTAGTATCGGATCCAGCGGGAGGACCTTCTACAATGAGCAGTTCTTC	CASSIGSSGRTFYNEQFF
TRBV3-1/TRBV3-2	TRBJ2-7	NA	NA	TGTGCCAGCAGCCAAGTATGGACTTCCCCCTCCTACGAGCAGTACTTC	CASSQVWTSPSYEQYF
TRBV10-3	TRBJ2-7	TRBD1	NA	TGTGCCATCAGTTCCCCCCGACAGGGGCTCGAGCAGTACTTC	CAISSPRQGLEQYF
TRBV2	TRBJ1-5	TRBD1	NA	TGTGCCAGCAGTGCCATTGGACAGGGCCATAAGCCCCAGCATTTT	CASSAIGQGHKPQHF
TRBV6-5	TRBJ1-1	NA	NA	TGTGCCAGCATTCTGACGGAGACTGAAGCTTTCTTT	CASILTETEAFF
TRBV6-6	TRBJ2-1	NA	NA	TGTGCCAGCAGACGACAGACTAGCTCCTACAATGAGCAGTTCTTC	CASRRQTSSYNEQFF
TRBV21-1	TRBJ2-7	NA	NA	TGTGCCAGCAGCAAAGACAGGGGTTACGAGCAGTACTTC	CASSKDRGYEQYF
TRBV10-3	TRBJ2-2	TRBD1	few	TGTGCCATCAGTGACCCGGGACAGGGAGTCACCGGGGAGCTGTTTTTT	CAISDPGQGVTGELFF
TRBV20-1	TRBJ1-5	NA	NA	TGCAGTGCTAGTATCGGGGGGACGGGCTCGGGTCAGCCCCAGCATTTT	CSASIGGTGSGQPQHF
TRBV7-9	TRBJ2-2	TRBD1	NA	TGTGCCAGCAGCTCCCTCAAAGGACAGGGGCCGAACACCGGGGAGCTGTTTTTT	CASSSLKGQGPNTGELFF
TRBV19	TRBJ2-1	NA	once	TGTGCCAGTAGTATAGGGCGGTACAATGAGCAGTTCTTC	CASSIGRYNEQFF
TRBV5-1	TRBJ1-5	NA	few	TGCGCCAGCAGCCTCTCCGGGGTAAGCAATCAGCCCCAGCATTTT	CASSLSGVSNQPQHF
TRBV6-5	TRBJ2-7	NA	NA	TGTGCCAGCAGTTATATAACAGGGCCCTCCTACGAGCAGTACTTC	CASSYITGPSYEQYF
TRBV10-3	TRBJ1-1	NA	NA	TGTGCCATCAAGGACCCGGTTGGCGGGGCCACTGAAGCTTTCTTT	CAIKDPVGGATEAFF
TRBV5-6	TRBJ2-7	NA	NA	TGTGCCAGCAGCGGTATGCTAGAGCAGTACTTC	CASSGMLEQYF
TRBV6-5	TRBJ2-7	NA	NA	TGTGCCAGCAGTTATTACCGGGGTTACGAGCAGTACTTC	CASSYYRGYEQYF
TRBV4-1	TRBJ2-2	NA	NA	TGCGCCAGCAGCCAAGATTGGGTGAGGGGGGGTTGGCTGTTTTTT	CASSQDWVRGGWLFF
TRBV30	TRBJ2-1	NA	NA	TGTGCCTGGAGTCCATCCATCGGAATTGCCCTGGGGCATGAGCAGTTCTTC	CAWSPSIGIALGHEQFF
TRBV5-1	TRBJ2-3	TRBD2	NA	TGCGCCAGCACCCGGGACTACTCGTCATCCGGCACAGATACGCAGTATTTT	CASTRDYSSSGTDTQYF
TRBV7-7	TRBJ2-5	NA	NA	TGTGCCAGCAGCCTCCGACAGCAAGAGACCCAGTACTTC	CASSLRQQETQYF
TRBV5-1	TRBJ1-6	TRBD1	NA	TGCGCCAGCAGCTTGGCGACAGGGGGCGCCCGGTTTGGTTCACCCCTCCACTTT	CASSLATGGARFGSPLHF
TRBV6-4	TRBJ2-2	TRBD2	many	TGTGCCAGCAGTGTAGCGGGAGACACCGGGGAGCTGTTTTTT	CASSVAGDTGELFF
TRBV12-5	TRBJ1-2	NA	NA	TGTGCTAGTGGTTTGGGACAGCTCTATGGCTACACCTTC	CASGLGQLYGYTF
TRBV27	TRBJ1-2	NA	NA	TGTGCCAGCAGGGGGACATTTCAGTATGGCTACACCTTC	CASRGTFQYGYTF
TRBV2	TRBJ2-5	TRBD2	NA	TGTGCCAGCAGTGGCTCTAGCGGGTACCAAGAGACCCAGTACTTC	CASSGSSGYQETQYF
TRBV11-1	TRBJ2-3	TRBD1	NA	TGTGCCAGCAGCCACGGACAGGGGGACACAGATACGCAGTATTTT	CASSHGQGDTDTQYF